The source of this TCR beta chain is a study of cytomegalovirus exposure and HLA in healthy donors. Only in-frame clones appear in the TCRdb table, and some are missing; sequencing was by immunoSEQ multiplex PCR. This table has 190,000 or so clones, roughly four fifths appearing once. This CDR3 has 14 amino acids. Germline V gene lookup returns CDR1 LNHNV and CDR2 YYDKDF (reference sequence). V was clipped by 6 bases and J by 2 bases; unmatched bases: 2. Study-wide results and limits: A subsequent analysis found that TCR clusters from the first cohort also tended to co-occur in the 90 to 150 validation repertoires, with approximately 95% of cluster scores above 0. With high specificity and sensitivity, the classifier reportedly diagnosed cytomegalovirus status.

Concerning this clone itself: The antigen is unknown.

The receptor was isolated from a woman aged 18 to 35 in good health and CMV-seropositive. The V and J genes are TRBV15 and TRBJ2-3; 10 bases map to TRBD2. The sample was PBMCs. The CDR3 is CATSTSGVTDTQYF. For the CDR3, the DNA is TGTGCCACCAGTACTAGCGGGGTCACAGATACGCAGTATTTT.